This paragraph covers one T cell receptor beta chain sequence. This entry belongs to a study of T cell changes during pregnancy in multiple sclerosis. Clones were sequenced by immunoSEQ multiplex PCR, and TCRdb holds only the in-frame ones, with some missing. Found here are 20,000 to 25,000 clones, around nine tenths of them singletons; the top ten hold 13%. This TCR came from a female donor in good health, enrolled as a control in a pregnancy study. Source: CD8+ T cells from peripheral blood mononuclear cells, taken in the first trimester of pregnancy.

The CDR3: CASWQGGINEQFF. The CDR3 DNA reads as TGTGCCAGCTGGCAGGGAGGGATCAATGAGCAGTTCTTC. V gene TRBV27 combines with J gene TRBJ2-1; the match to TRBD2 covers 7 bases. V shed 8 bases, J shed 6 bases, and the junction held 7 bases outside the gene matches. Germline-derived CDR1 and CDR2 are MNHEY and SMNVEV (reference sequence). The CDR3 runs to 13 residues.